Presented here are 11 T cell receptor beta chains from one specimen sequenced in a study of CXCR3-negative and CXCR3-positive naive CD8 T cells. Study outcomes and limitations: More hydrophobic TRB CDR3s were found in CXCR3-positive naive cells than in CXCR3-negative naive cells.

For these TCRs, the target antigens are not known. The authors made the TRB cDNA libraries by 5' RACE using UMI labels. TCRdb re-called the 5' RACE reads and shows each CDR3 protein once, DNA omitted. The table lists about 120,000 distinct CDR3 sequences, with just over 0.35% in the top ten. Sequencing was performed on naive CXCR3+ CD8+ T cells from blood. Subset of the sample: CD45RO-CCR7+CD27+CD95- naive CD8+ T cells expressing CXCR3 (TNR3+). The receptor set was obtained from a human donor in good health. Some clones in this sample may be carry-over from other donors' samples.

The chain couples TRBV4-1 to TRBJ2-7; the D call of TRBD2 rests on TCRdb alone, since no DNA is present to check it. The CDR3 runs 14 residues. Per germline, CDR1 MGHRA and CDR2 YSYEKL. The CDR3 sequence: CASSQSGGTYEQYF.

The chain's CDR3 is CSVEDLLSDGTDTQYF. The gene calls are TRBV29-1 and TRBJ2-3. Germline CDR1 SQVTM, CDR2 ANQGSEA. The length of the CDR3 is 16 residues.

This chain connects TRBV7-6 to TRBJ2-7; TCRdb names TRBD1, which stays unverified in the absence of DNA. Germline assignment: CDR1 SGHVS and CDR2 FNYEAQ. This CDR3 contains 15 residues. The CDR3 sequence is CASSLGGGTTYEQYF. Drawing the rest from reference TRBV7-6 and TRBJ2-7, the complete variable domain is GAGVSQSPRYKVTKRGQDVALRCDPISGHVSLYWYRQALGQGPEFLTYFNYEAQQDKSGLPNDRFSAERPEGSISTLTIQRTEQRDSAMYRCASSLGGGTTYEQYFGPGTRLTVT.

The CDR3 sequence is CSARDLASEPYEQYF. V usage is TRBV20-1 and J usage is TRBJ2-7. Germline V gene sequence: CDR1 DFQATT, CDR2 SNEGSKA (reference sequence). The length of the CDR3 is 15 residues.

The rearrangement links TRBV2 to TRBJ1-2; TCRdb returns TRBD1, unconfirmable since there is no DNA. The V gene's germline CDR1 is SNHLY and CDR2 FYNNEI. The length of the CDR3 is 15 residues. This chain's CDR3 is CASSEAVQGYYGYTF.

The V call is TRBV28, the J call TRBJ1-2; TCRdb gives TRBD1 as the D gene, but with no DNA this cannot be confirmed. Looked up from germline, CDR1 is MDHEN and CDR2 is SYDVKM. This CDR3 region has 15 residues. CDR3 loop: CASSSRTGSVYGYTF.

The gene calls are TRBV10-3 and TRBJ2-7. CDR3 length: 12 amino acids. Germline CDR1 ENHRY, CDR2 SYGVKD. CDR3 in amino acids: CAISVSNYEQYF.

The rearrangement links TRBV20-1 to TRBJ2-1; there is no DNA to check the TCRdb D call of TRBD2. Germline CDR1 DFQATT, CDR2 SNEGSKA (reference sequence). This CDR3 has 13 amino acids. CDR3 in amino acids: CSAGTINYNEQFF.

CDR3: CSVEDDTDTQYF. The chain combines TRBV29-1 with TRBJ2-3. Germline CDR1 reads SQVTM; CDR2 reads ANQGSEA. CDR3 length: 12 amino acids.

CDR3 amino acids: CASSPRDTRIDEQFF. The genes are TRBV7-9 and TRBJ2-1; as DNA is missing, the TRBD1 call by TCRdb cannot be tested. CDR1 and CDR2 from the germline V gene are SEHNR and FQNEAQ (reference sequence). The CDR3 is 15 residues long.

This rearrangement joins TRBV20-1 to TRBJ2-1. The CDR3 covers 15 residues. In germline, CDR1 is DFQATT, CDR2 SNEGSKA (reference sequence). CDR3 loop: CSASDGGSSYSEQFF.